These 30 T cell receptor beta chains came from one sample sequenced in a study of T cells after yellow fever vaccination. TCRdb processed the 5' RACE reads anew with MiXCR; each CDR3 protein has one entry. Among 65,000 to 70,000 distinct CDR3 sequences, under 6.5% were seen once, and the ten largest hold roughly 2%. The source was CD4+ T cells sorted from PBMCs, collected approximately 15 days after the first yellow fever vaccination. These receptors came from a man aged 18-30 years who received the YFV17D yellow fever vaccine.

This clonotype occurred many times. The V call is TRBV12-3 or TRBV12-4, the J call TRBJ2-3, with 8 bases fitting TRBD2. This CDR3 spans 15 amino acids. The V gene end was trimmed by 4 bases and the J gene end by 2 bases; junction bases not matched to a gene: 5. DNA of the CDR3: TGTGCCAGCAGTTCGCCGCGGGGGGTCACAGATACGCAGTATTTT. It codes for CASSSPRGVTDTQYF.

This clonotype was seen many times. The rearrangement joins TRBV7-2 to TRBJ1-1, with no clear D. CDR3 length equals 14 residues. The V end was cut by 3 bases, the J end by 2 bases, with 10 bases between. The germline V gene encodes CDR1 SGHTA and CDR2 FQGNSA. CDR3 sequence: CASSFDRVNTEAFF. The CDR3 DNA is TGTGCCAGCAGCTTCGACCGGGTCAACACTGAAGCTTTCTTT.

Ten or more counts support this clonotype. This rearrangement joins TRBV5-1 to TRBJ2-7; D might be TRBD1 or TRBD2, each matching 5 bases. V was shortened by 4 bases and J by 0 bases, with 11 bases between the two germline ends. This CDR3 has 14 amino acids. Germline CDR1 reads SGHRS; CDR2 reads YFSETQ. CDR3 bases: TGCGCCAGCAGCCGGGACGGAGGCTCCTACGAGCAGTACTTC. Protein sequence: CASSRDGGSYEQYF.

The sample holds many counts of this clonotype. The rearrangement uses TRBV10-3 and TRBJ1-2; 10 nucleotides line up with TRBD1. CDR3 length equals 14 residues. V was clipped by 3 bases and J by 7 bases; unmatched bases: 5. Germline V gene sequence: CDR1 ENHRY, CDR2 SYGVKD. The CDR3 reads CAISDSGTGAGYTF. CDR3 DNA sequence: TGTGCCATCAGTGATTCCGGGACAGGGGCTGGCTACACCTTC.

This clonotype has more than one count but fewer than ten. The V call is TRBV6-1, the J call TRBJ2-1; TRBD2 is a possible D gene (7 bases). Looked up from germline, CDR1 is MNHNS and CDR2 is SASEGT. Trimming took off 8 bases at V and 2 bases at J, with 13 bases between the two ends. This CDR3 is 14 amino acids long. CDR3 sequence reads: CASGGGRTYNEQFF. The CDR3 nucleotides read TGTGCCAGCGGCGGGGGCCGCACCTACAATGAGCAGTTCTTC.

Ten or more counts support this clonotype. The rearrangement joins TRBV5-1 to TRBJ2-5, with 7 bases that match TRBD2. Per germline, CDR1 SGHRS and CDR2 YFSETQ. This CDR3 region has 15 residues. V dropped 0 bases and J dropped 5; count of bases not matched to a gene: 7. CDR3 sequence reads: CASSLEAGRRETQYF. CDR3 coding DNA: TGCGCCAGCAGCTTGGAGGCCGGGAGGCGGGAGACCCAGTACTTC.

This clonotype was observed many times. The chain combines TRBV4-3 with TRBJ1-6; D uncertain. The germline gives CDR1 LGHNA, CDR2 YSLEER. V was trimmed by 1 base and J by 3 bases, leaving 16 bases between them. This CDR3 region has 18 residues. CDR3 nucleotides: TGCGCCAGCAGCCAAGGCTCCCAGGCGGGGAACTATAATTCACCCCTCCACTTT. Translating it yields CASSQGSQAGNYNSPLHF.

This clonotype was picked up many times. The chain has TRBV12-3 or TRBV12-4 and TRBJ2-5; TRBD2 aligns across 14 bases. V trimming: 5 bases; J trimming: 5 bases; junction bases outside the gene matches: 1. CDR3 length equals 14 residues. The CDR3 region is CASSRLAGGETQYF. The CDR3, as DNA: TGTGCCAGCAGTAGACTAGCGGGGGGGGAGACCCAGTACTTC.

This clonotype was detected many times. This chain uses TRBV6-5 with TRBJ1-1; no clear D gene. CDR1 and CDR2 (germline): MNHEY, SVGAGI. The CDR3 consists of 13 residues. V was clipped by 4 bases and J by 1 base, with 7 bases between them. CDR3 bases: TGTGCCAGCAGTTCCTCTCAGAACACTGAAGCTTTCTTT. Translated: CASSSSQNTEAFF.

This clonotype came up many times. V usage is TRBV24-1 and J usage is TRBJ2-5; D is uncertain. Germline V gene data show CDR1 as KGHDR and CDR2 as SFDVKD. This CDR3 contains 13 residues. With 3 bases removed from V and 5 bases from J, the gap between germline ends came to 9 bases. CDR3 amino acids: CATSDGPTETQYF. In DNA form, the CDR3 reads TGTGCCACCAGTGATGGTCCTACGGAGACCCAGTACTTC.

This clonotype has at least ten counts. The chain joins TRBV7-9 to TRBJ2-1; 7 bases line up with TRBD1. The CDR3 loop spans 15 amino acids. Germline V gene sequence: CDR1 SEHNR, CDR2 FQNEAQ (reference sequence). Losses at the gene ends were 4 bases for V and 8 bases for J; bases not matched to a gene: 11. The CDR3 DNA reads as TGTGCCAGCAGCTCCCGGTCAGGGGGTGTCGATGAGCAGTTCTTC. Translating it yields CASSSRSGGVDEQFF. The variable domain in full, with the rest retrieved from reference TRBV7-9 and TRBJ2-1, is DTGVSQNPRHKITKRGQNVTFRCDPISEHNRLYWYRQTLGQGPEFLTYFQNEAQLEKSRLLSDRFSAERPKGSFSTLEIQRTEQGDSAMYLCASSSRSGGVDEQFFGPGTRLTVL.

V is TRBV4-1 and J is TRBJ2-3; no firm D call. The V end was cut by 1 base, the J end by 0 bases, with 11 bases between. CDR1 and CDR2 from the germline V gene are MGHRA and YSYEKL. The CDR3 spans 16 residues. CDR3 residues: CASSQVNLVSTDTQYF. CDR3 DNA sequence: TGCGCCAGCAGCCAAGTCAACCTAGTGAGCACAGATACGCAGTATTTT.

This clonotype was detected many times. The CDR3, as DNA: TGCGCCAGCAGCTTGGGTGGGGATGTCTACGAGCAGTACTTC. The encoded protein is CASSLGGDVYEQYF. V and J are TRBV5-1 and TRBJ2-7; D unresolved. Germline V CDR1 and CDR2: SGHRS, YFSETQ. V was clipped by 0 bases and J by 3 bases, with 10 bases between them. The CDR3 runs 14 residues.

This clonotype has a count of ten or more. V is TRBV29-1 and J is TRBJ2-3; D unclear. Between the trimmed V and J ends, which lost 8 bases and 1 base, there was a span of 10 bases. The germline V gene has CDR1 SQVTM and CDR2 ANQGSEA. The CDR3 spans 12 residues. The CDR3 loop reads CSSVQGTDTQYF. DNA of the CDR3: TGCAGCTCCGTTCAAGGCACAGATACGCAGTATTTT.

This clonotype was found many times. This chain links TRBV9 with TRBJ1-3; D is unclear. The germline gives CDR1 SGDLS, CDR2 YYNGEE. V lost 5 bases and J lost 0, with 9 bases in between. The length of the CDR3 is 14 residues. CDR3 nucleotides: TGTGCCAGCAGTCCAGTATCCTCTGGAAACACCATATATTTT. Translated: CASSPVSSGNTIYF.

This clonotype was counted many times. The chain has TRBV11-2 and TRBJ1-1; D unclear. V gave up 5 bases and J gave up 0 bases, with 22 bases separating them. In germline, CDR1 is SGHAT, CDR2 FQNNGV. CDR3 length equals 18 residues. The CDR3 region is CASSRQAVSIYMNTEAFF. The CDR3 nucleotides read TGTGCCAGCAGCCGTCAAGCTGTTAGTATTTATATGAACACTGAAGCTTTCTTT.

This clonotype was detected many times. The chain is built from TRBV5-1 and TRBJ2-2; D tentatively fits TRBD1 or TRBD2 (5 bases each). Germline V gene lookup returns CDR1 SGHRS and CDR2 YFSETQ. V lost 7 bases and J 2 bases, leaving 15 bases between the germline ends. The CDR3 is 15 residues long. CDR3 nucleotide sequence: TGCGCCAGCCGGGAAACAGGACCAAACACCGGGGAGCTGTTTTTT. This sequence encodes CASRETGPNTGELFF.

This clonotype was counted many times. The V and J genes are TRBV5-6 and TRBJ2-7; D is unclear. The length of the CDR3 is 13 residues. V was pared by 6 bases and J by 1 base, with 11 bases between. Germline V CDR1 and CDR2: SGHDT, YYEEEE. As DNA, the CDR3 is TGTGCCAGCATTGTTTCAGGATCCTACGAGCAGTACTTC. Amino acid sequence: CASIVSGSYEQYF.

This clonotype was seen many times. CDR3 residues: CASSGLDRGDGYTF. CDR3 DNA sequence: TGTGCCAGCAGTGGCTTGGACAGGGGAGATGGCTACACCTTC. The chain has TRBV2 and TRBJ1-2; 9 nucleotides agree with TRBD1. The germline gives CDR1 SNHLY, CDR2 FYNNEI. V lost 4 bases and J lost 6; bases outside the gene matches: 6. The CDR3 covers 14 residues.

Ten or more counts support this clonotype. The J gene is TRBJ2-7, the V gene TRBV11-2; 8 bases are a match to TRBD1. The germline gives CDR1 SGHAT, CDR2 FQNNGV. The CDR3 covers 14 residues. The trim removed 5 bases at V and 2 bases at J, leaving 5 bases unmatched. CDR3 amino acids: CASSPLTGAYEQYF. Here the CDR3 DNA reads TGTGCCAGCAGCCCCCTGACAGGGGCCTACGAGCAGTACTTC.

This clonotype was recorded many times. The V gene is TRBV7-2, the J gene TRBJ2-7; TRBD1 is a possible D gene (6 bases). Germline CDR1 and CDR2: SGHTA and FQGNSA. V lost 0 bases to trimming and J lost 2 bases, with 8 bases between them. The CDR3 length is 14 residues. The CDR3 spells CASSLAAGAYEQYV. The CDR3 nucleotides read TGTGCCAGCAGCTTAGCGGCAGGGGCCTACGAGCAGTACGTC.

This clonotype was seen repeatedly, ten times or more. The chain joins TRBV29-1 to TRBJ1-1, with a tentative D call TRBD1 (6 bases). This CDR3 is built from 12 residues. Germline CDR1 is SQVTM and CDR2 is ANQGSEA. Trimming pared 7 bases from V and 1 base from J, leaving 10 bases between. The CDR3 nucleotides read TGCAGCGCCGGACAGACGAACACTGAAGCTTTCTTT. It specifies CSAGQTNTEAFF.

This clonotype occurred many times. CDR3 nucleotides: TGTGCCAGCAGTGGCCTCCACAGGGACACTGAAGCTTTCTTT. Translated: CASSGLHRDTEAFF. The chain couples TRBV28 to TRBJ1-1; tentative D call: TRBD1 (6 bases). The V gene's germline CDR1 is MDHEN and CDR2 SYDVKM. V was clipped by 5 bases and J by 3 bases, with 13 bases between them. The CDR3 is made up of 14 amino acids.

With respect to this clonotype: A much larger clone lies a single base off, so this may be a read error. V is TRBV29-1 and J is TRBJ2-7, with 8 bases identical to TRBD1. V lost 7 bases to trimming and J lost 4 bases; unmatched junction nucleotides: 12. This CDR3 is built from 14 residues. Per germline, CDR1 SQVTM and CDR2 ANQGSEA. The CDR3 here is CSATRETGAYEQYF. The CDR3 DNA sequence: TGCAGCGCTACCCGGGAGACAGGGGCGTACGAGCAGTACTTC.

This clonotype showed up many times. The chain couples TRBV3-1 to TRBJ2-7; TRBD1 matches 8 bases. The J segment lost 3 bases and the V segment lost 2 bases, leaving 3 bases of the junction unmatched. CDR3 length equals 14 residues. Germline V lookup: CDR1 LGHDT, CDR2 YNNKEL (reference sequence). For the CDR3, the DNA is TGTGCCAGCAGCCAAAGGACAGGGCACTACGAGCAGTACTTC. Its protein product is CASSQRTGHYEQYF.

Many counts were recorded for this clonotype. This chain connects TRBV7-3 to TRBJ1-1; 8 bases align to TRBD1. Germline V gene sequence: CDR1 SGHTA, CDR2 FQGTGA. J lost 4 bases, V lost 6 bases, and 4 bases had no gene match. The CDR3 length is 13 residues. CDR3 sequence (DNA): TGTGCCAGCAGAGGACAGGGCGGCACTGAAGCTTTCTTT. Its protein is CASRGQGGTEAFF.

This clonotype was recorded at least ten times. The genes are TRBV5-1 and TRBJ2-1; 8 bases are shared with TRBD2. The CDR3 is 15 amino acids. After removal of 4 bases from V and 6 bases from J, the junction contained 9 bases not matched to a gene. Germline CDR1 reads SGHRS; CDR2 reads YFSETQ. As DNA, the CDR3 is TGCGCCAGCAGCGCAGGACTAGCTGTAATCAATGAGCAGTTCTTC. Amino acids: CASSAGLAVINEQFF.

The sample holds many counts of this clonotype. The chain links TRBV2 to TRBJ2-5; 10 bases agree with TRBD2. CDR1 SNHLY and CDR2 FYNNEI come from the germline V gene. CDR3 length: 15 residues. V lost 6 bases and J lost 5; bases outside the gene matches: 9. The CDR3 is CASRAGGRGGETQYF. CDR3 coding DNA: TGTGCCAGCAGAGCGGGGGGGCGTGGAGGGGAGACCCAGTACTTC. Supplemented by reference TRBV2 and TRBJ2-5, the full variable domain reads EPEVTQTPSHQVTQMGQEVILRCVPISNHLYFYWYRQILGQKVEFLVSFYNNEISEKSEIFDDQFSVERPDGSNFTLKIRSTKLEDSAMYFCASRAGGRGGETQYFGPGTRLLVL.

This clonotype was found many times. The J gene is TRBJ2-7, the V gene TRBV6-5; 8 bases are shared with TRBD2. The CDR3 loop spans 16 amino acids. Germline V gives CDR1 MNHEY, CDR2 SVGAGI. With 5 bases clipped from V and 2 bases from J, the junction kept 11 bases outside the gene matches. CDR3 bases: TGTGCCAGCAGTCCCCGGGGGGGCAGGGGAACCTACGAGCAGTACGTC. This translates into CASSPRGGRGTYEQYV.

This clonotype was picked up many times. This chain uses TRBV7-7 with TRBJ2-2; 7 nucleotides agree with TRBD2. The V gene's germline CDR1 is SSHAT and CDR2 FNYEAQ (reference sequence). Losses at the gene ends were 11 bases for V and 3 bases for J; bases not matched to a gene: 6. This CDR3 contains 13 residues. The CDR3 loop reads CASAGFDTGELFF. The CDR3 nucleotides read TGTGCCTCAGCGGGGTTCGACACCGGGGAGCTGTTTTTT.